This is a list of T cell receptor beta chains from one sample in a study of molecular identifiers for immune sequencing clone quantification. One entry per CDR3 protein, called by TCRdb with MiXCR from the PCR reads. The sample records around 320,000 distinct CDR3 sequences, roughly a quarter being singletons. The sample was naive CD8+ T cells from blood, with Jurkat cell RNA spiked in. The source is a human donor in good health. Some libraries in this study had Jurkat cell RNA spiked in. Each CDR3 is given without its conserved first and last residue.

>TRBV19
ASSMVGVDYEQY
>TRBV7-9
ASSLGMTYEQY
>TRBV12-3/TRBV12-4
ASSPTGRATEQY
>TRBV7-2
ASSLGQLKPLGELF
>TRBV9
ASSAEGLGTDTQY
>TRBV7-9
ASSSNYGLQFYT
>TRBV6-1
ASSVIIMVDTQY
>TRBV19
ASMSGNQPQH
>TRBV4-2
ASSQDIAGEADTQY
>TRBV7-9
ASRSQNRASGEQETQY
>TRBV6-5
ASSYGTSGRGEQY
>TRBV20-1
SGTATSPPYEQY
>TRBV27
ASSLLPGPNINIQY
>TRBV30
AWSVWVTLGEEGGKLL
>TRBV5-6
ASSLGPASPLH
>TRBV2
ASSDGGQTVTNYGYT
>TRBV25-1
ASSVTSYNEQF
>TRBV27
ASSFPGAEQF
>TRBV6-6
ASRWTAPNSPLH
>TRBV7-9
ASSSRTASDGSGELF
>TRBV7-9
ASTNDGFYEQY
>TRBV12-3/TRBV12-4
ASDRGLGNTIY
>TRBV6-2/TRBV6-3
ATSGTGTYEQY
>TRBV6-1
ASREGQPQH
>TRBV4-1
ASSEDGDEQY
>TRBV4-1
ASRQAGPGVTPLH
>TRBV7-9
ASSNLRGWPTETQY
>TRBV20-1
SAGEAGGWGGDAQY
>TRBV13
ASSWTSGQGNEKLF
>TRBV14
ASSQDRGDEKLF
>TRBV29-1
SVRASSSYEQY
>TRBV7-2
ASSLYSKYNEQF
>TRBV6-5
ASGYSTGTVTYEQY
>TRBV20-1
SARSPMGYEQY
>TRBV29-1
SVEDSGVQENEQY
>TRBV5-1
ASSPEVAGGRTILF
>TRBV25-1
ASSEYEGAYEQY
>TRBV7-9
ASSTTRGTSGQYEQY
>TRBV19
ASSPSGVNQPQH
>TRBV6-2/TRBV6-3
ASRVRGNTEAF